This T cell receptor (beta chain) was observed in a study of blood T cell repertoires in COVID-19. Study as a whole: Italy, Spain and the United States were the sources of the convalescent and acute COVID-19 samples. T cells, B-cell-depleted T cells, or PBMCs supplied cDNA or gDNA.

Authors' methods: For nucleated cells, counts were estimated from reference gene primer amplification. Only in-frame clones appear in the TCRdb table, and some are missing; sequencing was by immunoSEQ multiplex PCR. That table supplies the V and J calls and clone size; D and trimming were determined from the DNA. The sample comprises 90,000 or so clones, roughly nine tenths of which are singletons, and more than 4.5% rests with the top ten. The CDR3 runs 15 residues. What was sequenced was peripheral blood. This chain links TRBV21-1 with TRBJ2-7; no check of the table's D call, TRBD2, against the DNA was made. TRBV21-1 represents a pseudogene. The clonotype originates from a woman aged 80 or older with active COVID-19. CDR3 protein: CASSGRRVGSYEQYF. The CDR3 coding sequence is TGTGCCAGCAGCGGTCGCCGGGTCGGATCCTACGAGCAGTACTTC.